This TCR beta chain was sequenced during a study of blood T cell repertoires in COVID-19 (TCRdb year 2020). About the full investigation: Samples covering the acute and convalescent phases of COVID-19 were provided by collaborators in the United States, Italy and Spain. The material from the prospective study consisted of cDNA or gDNA derived from T cells, B-cell-depleted T cells, or PBMCs. The dataset comprised deeply sampled blood TCRbeta repertoires from subjects exposed to, actively infected with, or recovered from COVID-19. The repertoires were released in a freely available public database intended as a resource for research on the immune response to SARS-CoV-2. Samples came from the ongoing ImmuneRACE study (first 160 participants) plus 1,254 subjects from 6 global collaborators. The sample metadata nearly always contained a de-identified subject ID, COVID-19 status, age in years and sex. HLA class I and class II types, where available, came from metadata supplied by the sample provider rather than from assay-based typing.

The study at large found these results: The quantity of clinical and demographic metadata differed by source and by participant and was supplied without curation.

Of note for this clone: It lacks a known antigen. The sample holds no much larger clone one base away, and base qualities are not on file.

TCRbeta CDR3 regions were amplified from genomic DNA by means of the immunoSEQ Assay, a bias-controlled multiplex PCR. The authors' analysis ran thus. The number of nucleated cells in each sample was estimated from the amplification of reference gene primers within the assay. Sequence reads were collapsed and filtered to measure the absolute abundance of every unique TCRbeta CDR3 rearrangement. For each sample, productive Simpson clonality was calculated as the square root of Simpson's diversity index across productive rearrangements. The immuneACCESS repertoire file appears here via TCRdb, limited to in-frame rearrangements. These files lack a portion of the clones; in checked studies, under half of the deficit traces to unresolved V genes, and the cause of the others is not known. For V, J and clone size, that table is used; D and trimming come from the DNA. This sample is represented by 200,000 to 250,000 clones; approximately 84% of them were singletons. The top ten clones comprise about 2.9% of the sample.

Samples from volunteer blood donors who had recovered from COVID-19 were contributed by a second Seattle source. Each collaborating institution followed its own protocols to collect whole blood in K2EDTA tubes. Collaborator samples were shipped for TCRbeta analysis as frozen whole blood, isolated PBMCs, or DNA extracted from either sample type. CDR1 and CDR2 (GTSNPN, SVGIG) derive from the germline V gene (reference sequence). Counted from cysteine to phenylalanine, this CDR3 has 13 amino acids. The kept DNA is CDR3 alone, 39 bases in frame from the first base. For this chain, trimming is 3 bases at the V end and 0 bases at the J end, and the number of junction bases without a gene match is 0.

This TCR was sampled from a woman aged 25-40 years who had recovered from COVID-19. Material for sequencing was peripheral blood. The chain is made from TRBV30 and TRBJ2-7, with TRBD1 identical over 9 junction bases. The DNA reads TGTGCCTGGAGGGGACAGGGCTCCTACGAGCAGTACTTC. This yields the protein CAWRGQGSYEQYF.